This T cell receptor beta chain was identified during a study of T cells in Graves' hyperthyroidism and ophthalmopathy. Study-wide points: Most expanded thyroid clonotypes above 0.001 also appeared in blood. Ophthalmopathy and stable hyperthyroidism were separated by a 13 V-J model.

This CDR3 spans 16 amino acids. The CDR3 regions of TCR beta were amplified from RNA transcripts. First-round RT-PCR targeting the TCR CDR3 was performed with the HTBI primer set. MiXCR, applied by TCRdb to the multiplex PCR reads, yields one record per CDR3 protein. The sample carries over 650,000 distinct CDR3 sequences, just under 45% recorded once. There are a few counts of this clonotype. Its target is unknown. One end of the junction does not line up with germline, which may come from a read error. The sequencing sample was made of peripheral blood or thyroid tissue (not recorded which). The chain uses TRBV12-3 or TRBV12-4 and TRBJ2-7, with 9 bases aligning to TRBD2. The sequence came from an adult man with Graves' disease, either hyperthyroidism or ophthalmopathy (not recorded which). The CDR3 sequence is CASSLAPSGTSYEQYF. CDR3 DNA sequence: TGTGCCAGCAGCTTAGCCCCTAGCGGGACATCCTACGAGCAGTACTTC.